This T cell receptor beta chain is from a study of blood T cell repertoires in COVID-19. For the study at large: Researchers got acute and convalescent COVID-19 samples from the United States, Italy and Spain. T cells, B-cell-depleted T cells, or PBMCs provided the cDNA or gDNA that served as material.

The trim removed 5 bases at V and 2 bases at J, leaving 9 bases unmatched. The CDR3 is 16 amino acids. Germline V gene data show CDR1 as SGHTS and CDR2 as YDEGEE. Sequencing was performed with immunoSEQ multiplex PCR; in TCRdb, only in-frame clones are kept and a portion is missing. This sample has 150,000 or so clones; 90% occur once, and the top ten carry 0.5% to 0.65%. This sequence originates from a man aged 50-60 years with acute or convalescent COVID-19. Material: peripheral blood. The gene calls are TRBV5-8 and TRBJ1-5; 8 bases are a match to TRBD1. The CDR3 here is CASSPTGEWGNQPQHF. The CDR3 DNA sequence: TGTGCCAGCAGTCCGACAGGGGAGTGGGGCAATCAGCCCCAGCATTTT.